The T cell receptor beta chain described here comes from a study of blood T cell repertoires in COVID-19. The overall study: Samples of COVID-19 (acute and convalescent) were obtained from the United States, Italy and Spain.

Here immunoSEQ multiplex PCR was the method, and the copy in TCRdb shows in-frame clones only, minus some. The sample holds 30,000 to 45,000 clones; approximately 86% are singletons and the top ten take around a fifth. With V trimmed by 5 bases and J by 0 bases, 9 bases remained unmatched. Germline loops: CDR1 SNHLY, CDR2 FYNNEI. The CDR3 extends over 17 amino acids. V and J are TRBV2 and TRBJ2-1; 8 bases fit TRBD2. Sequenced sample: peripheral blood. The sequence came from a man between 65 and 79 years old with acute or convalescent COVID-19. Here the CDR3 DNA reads TGTGCCAGCAGTCGCCAACTAGCGGACCTCTCCTACAATGAGCAGTTCTTC. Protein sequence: CASSRQLADLSYNEQFF.